This T cell receptor (beta chain) comes out of a study of blood T cell repertoires in COVID-19. Repertoires were generated with immunoSEQ multiplex PCR, while TCRdb's copy carries only in-frame clones and drops some. Of around 400,000 clones in the sample, around 87% were seen once. The germline gives CDR1 MDHEN, CDR2 SYDVKM. This CDR3 is built from 13 residues. Between the trimmed V and J ends, which lost 11 bases and 6 bases, there was a span of 19 bases. Material: peripheral blood. The TCR sequence derives from a woman aged 55-75 years with COVID-19, enrolled during active disease. V is TRBV28 and J is TRBJ1-2; maybe TRBD1 (5 bases). Here the CDR3 DNA reads TGTGCCGGCCTCCCAGGGTGGAAAGATGGCTACACCTTC. Residues: CAGLPGWKDGYTF.